This TCR beta chain appears in the sequencing data of a study of blood T cell repertoires in COVID-19. The overall study: There were acute and convalescent COVID-19 samples, and they came from the United States, Italy and Spain. PBMCs, B-cell-depleted T cells, or T cells provided the cDNA or gDNA that made up the material.

In the original processing: The assay estimated nucleated cells by amplifying reference gene primers. Method: immunoSEQ multiplex PCR; TCRdb's copy keeps in-frame clones and lacks some. V and J calls and clone size come straight from that table; D and trimming were deduced from the DNA. This table has some 110,000 clones, 80% to 85% appearing once. The sample comprised peripheral blood. This TCR was recovered from an elderly man with acute or convalescent COVID-19.

The CDR3 spells CASSRRQSSTDTQYF. CDR3 in DNA: TGTGCCAGCTCACGTCGACAGTCTAGCACAGATACGCAGTATTTT. The J gene is TRBJ2-3, the V gene TRBV18; D might be TRBD1 (5 bases). CDR1 and CDR2 (germline): KGHSH, LQKENI. The V end lost 4 bases, the J end lost 0 bases, and 11 bases lay between the germline ends. This CDR3 spans 15 amino acids.